The 14 T cell receptor beta chains presented below share a single source sample, sequenced in a study of early T cells in non-severe SARS-CoV-2 infection. Each CDR3 protein gets one entry after TCRdb re-called the 5' RACE reads with MiXCR. The top ten clones hold around 7.7% of a sample with some 44,000 distinct CDR3 sequences, about 5.9% of them seen once. This sample comprised whole blood, obtained at baseline. These receptors were taken from an adult who was a healthcare worker with PCR-confirmed SARS-CoV-2 infection or an uninfected control (not recorded which).

This clonotype was seen repeatedly, ten times or more. This chain joins TRBV7-2 and TRBJ2-5; D unresolved. This CDR3 is built from 11 residues. Germline V gives CDR1 SGHTA, CDR2 FQGNSA. Trimming removed 5 bases from V and 1 base from J, with 2 bases in between. Here the CDR3 DNA reads TGTGCCAGCAGCGCCCAAGAGACCCAGTACTTC. Translation gives CASSAQETQYF.

This clonotype came up a few times. The V and J genes are TRBV6-5 and TRBJ1-6; D gene unclear. V dropped 2 bases and J dropped 5 bases, with 1 base sitting between them. The CDR3 totals 12 residues. The germline V gene has CDR1 MNHEY and CDR2 SVGAGI. The CDR3 DNA follows: TGTGCCAGCAGTTACAATAATTCACCCCTCCACTTT. It codes for CASSYNNSPLHF.

Only a few counts were recorded for this clonotype. The chain uses TRBV6-6 and TRBJ2-1, with 9 bases matching TRBD1. J lost 2 bases, V lost 4 bases, and 6 bases had no gene match. This CDR3 comprises 16 residues. Per germline, CDR1 MNHNY and CDR2 SVGAGI (reference sequence). The chain's CDR3 is CASSFRDRVPYNEQFF. The CDR3 region has the DNA TGTGCCAGCAGTTTTCGGGACAGGGTTCCCTACAATGAGCAGTTCTTC.

This clonotype occurred many times. The chain recombines TRBV2 with TRBJ2-3; 13 bases are shared with TRBD2. Germline values: CDR1 SNHLY, CDR2 FYNNEI. The CDR3 extends over 17 amino acids. Trimming at V came to 5 bases and at J to 0 bases, leaving 5 bases not matched to a gene. The CDR3 reads CASSLELAGGSTDTQYF. The CDR3 region has the DNA TGTGCCAGCAGTCTCGAACTAGCGGGGGGGAGCACAGATACGCAGTATTTT.

The chain has TRBV7-8 and TRBJ1-1; TRBD1 is a possible D gene (6 bases). The germline V gene has CDR1 SGHVS and CDR2 FQNEAQ. This CDR3 is 15 amino acids long. Trimming pared 5 bases from V and 0 bases from J, leaving 13 bases between. DNA of the CDR3: TGTGCCAGCAGCCAGGACAGAGTAATGAACACTGAAGCTTTCTTT. Its translation is CASSQDRVMNTEAFF.

This clonotype was found a few times. V usage is TRBV19 and J usage is TRBJ1-5; 10 bases align to TRBD1. The V and J ends lost 6 bases and 6 bases, in that order; junction bases with no gene match: 8. Germline V CDR1 and CDR2: LNHDA, SQIVND (reference sequence). The CDR3 length is 15 residues. CDR3: CASSPDRGSTQPQHF. The CDR3 DNA reads as TGTGCCAGTAGCCCGGACAGGGGGTCTACTCAGCCCCAGCATTTT.

The CDR3 sequence: CASSSFGSYEQYF. The CDR3 nucleotides are TGTGCCAGCAGCTCCTTCGGGTCCTACGAGCAGTACTTC. This chain joins TRBV7-6 and TRBJ2-7, with D hard to call. This CDR3 spans 13 amino acids. The V end was cut by 4 bases, the J end by 1 base, with 8 bases between. Germline V CDR1 and CDR2: SGHVS, FNYEAQ.

The table lists this clonotype with many counts. This chain joins TRBV11-2 and TRBJ2-7; unclear D gene. Germline CDR1 SGHAT, CDR2 FQNNGV. The CDR3 extends over 11 amino acids. V lost 6 bases to trimming and J lost 1 base, with 4 bases between them. As DNA, the CDR3 is TGTGCCAGCAGGACTTCCTACGAGCAGTACTTC. This sequence encodes CASRTSYEQYF.

This clonotype was counted ten times or more. This chain uses TRBV10-2 with TRBJ2-5, with 8 bases that match TRBD1. The germline V gene has CDR1 WSHSY and CDR2 SAAADI. The CDR3 covers 13 residues. V was clipped by 6 bases and J by 5 bases; unmatched bases: 5. CDR3 in DNA: TGCGCCAGCAGGGCCGGACAGGGTGAGACCCAGTACTTC. This sequence encodes CASRAGQGETQYF.

This clonotype was seen more than once but under ten times. The chain has TRBV12-3 or TRBV12-4 and TRBJ2-7, with D possibly being TRBD1 or TRBD2 (5 bases each). This CDR3 region has 14 residues. Trimming removed 4 bases from V and 2 bases from J, with 12 bases in between. CDR3: CASSSSGGPYEQYF. The CDR3 bases are TGTGCCAGCAGTTCCTCTGGGGGACCCTACGAGCAGTACTTC.

In regard to this clonotype: A much larger clone differs from this one at a single base, so this may be a read error. The rearrangement joins TRBV6-4 to TRBJ2-1; D could derive from TRBD1 or TRBD2 (7 bases each). The germline V gene has CDR1 MRHNA and CDR2 SNTAGT. The CDR3 spans 14 residues. The CDR3 loop is CASSPTGTNKEQFF. The DNA for the CDR3 is TGTGCCAGCAGCCCGACAGGGACTAACAAAGAGCAGTTCTTC.

The chain carries TRBV12-3 or TRBV12-4 and TRBJ1-1, with D possibly matching TRBD1 (6 bases). This CDR3 is 14 amino acids long. The V end was cut by 6 bases, the J end by 5 bases, with 16 bases between. The CDR3 protein is CASRPTQGGTEAFF. CDR3 nucleotides: TGTGCCAGCAGACCAACACAGGGAGGGACTGAAGCTTTCTTT.

The chain has TRBV7-9 and TRBJ2-1; TRBD2 is a possible D gene (6 bases). The germline gives CDR1 SEHNR, CDR2 FQNEAQ (reference sequence). Between the trimmed V and J ends, which lost 7 bases and 2 bases, there was a span of 18 bases. CDR3 length equals 16 residues. CDR3 region: CASTPYLGGPYNEQFF. In nucleotides, the CDR3 is TGTGCCAGCACCCCATATCTAGGAGGGCCCTACAATGAGCAGTTCTTC.

This clonotype has ten or more counts. This sequence joins TRBV5-4 and TRBJ2-7; 7 bases fit TRBD1. Germline loops: CDR1 SGHNT, CDR2 YYREEE (reference sequence). The CDR3 extends over 12 amino acids. J lost 4 bases, V lost 3 bases, and 1 base had no gene match. The CDR3 DNA sequence: TGTGCCAGCAGCTCGGGACAGTACGAGCAGTACTTC. Amino acids: CASSSGQYEQYF.